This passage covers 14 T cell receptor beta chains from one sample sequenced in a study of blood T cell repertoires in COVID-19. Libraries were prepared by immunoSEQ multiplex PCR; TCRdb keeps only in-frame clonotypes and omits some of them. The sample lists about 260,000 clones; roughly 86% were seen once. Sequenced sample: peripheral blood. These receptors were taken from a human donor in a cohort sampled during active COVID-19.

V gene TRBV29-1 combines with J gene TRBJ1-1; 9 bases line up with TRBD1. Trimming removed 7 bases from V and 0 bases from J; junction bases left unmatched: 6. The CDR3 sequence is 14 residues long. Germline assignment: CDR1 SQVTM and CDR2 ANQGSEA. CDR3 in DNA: TGCAGCGCCGCCCGACAGGGGGTGAACACTGAAGCTTTCTTT. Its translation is CSAARQGVNTEAFF.

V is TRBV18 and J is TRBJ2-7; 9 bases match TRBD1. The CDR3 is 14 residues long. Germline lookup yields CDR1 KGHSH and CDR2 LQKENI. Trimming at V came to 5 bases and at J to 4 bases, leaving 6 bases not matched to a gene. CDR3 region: CASSSGTGFYEQYF. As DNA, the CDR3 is TGTGCCAGCTCATCTGGGACAGGGTTTTACGAGCAGTACTTC.

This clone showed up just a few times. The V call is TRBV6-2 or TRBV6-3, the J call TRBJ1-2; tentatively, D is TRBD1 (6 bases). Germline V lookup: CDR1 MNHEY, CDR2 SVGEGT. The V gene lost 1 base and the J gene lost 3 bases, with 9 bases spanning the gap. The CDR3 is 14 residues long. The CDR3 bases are TGTGCCAGCAGTTACTTTGGGGGCGACTATGGCTACACCTTC. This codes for CASSYFGGDYGYTF.

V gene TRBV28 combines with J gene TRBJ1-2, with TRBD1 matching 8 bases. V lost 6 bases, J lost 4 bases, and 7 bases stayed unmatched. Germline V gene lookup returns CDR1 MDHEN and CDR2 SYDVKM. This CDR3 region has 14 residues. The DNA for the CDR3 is TGTGCCAGCAGACGTGGACAGGGTGGCTATGGCTACACCTTC. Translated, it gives CASRRGQGGYGYTF.

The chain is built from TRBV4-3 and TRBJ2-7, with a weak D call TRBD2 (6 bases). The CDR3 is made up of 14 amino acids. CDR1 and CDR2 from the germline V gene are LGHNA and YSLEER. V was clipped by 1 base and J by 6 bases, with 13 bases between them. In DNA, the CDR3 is TGCGCCAGCAGCCAAGGAGGAGGGAGCTCCGAGCAGTACTTC. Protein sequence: CASSQGGGSSEQYF.

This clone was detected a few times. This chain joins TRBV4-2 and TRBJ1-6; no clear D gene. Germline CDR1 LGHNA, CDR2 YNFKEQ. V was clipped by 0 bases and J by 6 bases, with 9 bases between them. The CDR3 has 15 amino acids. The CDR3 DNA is TGTGCCAGCAGCCAAGAGGGAGGTATTAATTCACCCCTCCACTTT. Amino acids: CASSQEGGINSPLHF.

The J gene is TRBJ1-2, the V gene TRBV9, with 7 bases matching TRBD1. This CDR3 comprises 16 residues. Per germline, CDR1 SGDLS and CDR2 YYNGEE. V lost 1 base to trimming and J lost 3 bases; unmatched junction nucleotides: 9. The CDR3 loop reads CASSVLGQRSDYGYTF. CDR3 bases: TGTGCCAGCAGCGTATTGGGACAGAGGTCTGACTATGGCTACACCTTC.

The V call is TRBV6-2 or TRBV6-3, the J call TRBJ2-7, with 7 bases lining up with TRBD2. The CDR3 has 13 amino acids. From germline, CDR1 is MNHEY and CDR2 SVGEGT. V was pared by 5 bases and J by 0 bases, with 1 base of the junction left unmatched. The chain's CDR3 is CASSRGSSYEQYF. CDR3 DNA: TGTGCCAGCAGTCGCGGGAGCTCCTACGAGCAGTACTTC.

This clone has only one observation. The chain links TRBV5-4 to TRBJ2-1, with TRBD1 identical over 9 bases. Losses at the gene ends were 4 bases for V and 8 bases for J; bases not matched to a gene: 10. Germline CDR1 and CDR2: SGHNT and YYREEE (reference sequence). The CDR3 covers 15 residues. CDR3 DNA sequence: TGTGCCAGCAGCGGCTCCCCGGGACAGGGACATGAGCAGTTCTTC. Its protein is CASSGSPGQGHEQFF.

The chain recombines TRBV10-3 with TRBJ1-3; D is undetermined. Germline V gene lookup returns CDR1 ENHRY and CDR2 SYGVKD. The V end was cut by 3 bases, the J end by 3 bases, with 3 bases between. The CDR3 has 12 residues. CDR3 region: CAISEYGNTIYF. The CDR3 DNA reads TGTGCCATCAGTGAATATGGAAACACCATATATTTT.

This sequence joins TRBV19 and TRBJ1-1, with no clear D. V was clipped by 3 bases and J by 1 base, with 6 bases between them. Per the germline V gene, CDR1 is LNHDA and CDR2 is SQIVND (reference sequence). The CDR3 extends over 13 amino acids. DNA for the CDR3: TGTGCCAGTAGTATCGGGGAGAACACTGAAGCTTTCTTT. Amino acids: CASSIGENTEAFF.

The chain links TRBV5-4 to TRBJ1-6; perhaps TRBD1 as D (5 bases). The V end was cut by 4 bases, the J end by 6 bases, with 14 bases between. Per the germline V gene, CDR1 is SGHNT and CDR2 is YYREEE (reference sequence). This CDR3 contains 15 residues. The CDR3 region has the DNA TGTGCCAGCAGCGCAGGACACAGCTCTAATTCACCCCTCCACTTT. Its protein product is CASSAGHSSNSPLHF.

The CDR3 region has the DNA TGTGCCAGCAGCGCAGGACTAGCGGGCTACGAGCAGTACTTC. Protein product: CASSAGLAGYEQYF. This chain links TRBV9 with TRBJ2-7; 11 bases fit TRBD2. The CDR3 extends over 14 amino acids. J lost 3 bases, V lost 3 bases, and 2 bases had no gene match. The germline V gene encodes CDR1 SGDLS and CDR2 YYNGEE.

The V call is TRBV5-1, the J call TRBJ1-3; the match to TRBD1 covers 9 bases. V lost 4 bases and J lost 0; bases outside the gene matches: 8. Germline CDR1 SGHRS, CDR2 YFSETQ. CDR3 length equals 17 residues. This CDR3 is CASSTGTGLNSGNTIYF. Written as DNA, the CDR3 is TGCGCCAGCAGCACTGGGACAGGGCTCAACTCTGGAAACACCATATATTTT.